One sample yielded the 20 T cell receptor beta chains listed below, sequenced in a study of blood T cell repertoires in COVID-19. TCRdb's copy holds only in-frame clones and misses some; the assay was immunoSEQ multiplex PCR. The sample has 250,000 or so clones, 88% seen once. The sample taken for sequencing was peripheral blood. These receptors were collected from a woman aged 40-49 years who had recovered from COVID-19.

The rearrangement links TRBV11-3 to TRBJ1-4, with a weak D call TRBD1 (5 bases). V was cut by 5 bases and J by 8 bases, with 18 bases left in between. This CDR3 has 15 amino acids. Looked up from germline, CDR1 is SGHNT and CDR2 is YENEEA. The CDR3 nucleotides read TGTGCCAGCAGCCCCGGGCTTTCGGGGGGGGAAAAACTGTTTTTT. Its translation: CASSPGLSGGEKLFF. Full variable domain (outside the CDR3, taken from reference TRBV11-3 and TRBJ1-4): EAGVVQSPRYKIIEKKQPVAFWCNPISGHNTLYWYLQNLGQGPELLIRYENEEAVDDSQLPKDRFSAERLKGVDSTLKIQPAELGDSAVYLCASSPGLSGGEKLFFGSGTQLSVL.

This clone was observed a few times. The V call is TRBV6-2 or TRBV6-3, the J call TRBJ2-7; 7 nucleotides align to TRBD1. V lost 5 bases to trimming and J lost 2 bases; unmatched junction nucleotides: 6. Per the germline V gene, CDR1 is MNHEY and CDR2 is SVGEGT. CDR3 length: 14 amino acids. CDR3 protein: CASSNTGVPYEQYV. The DNA for the CDR3 is TGTGCCAGCAGTAACACAGGGGTCCCCTACGAGCAGTACGTC.

The chain couples TRBV29-1 to TRBJ2-3, with 7 positions matching TRBD2. The V gene's germline CDR1 is SQVTM and CDR2 ANQGSEA. J lost 2 bases, V lost 3 bases, and 8 bases had no gene match. The CDR3 sequence is 15 residues long. CDR3 region: CSVEVGRGNTDTQYF. DNA of the CDR3: TGCAGCGTTGAGGTAGGGCGGGGGAACACAGATACGCAGTATTTT.

The chain links TRBV13 to TRBJ2-7; 9 nucleotides agree with TRBD2. The trim removed 0 bases at V and 1 base at J, leaving 1 base unmatched. The CDR3 length is 15 residues. Germline values: CDR1 PRHDT, CDR2 FYEKMQ (reference sequence). The DNA of the CDR3 is TGTGCCAGCAGCTTAGGGCTAGCGGGATCCTACGAGCAGTACTTC. Its protein product is CASSLGLAGSYEQYF.

CDR3 in amino acids: CASSLVSGSYEQYF. CDR3 sequence (DNA): TGTGCCAGCAGTTTGGTGTCTGGCAGCTACGAGCAGTACTTC. This chain links TRBV28 with TRBJ2-7; D remains ambiguous. This CDR3 spans 14 amino acids. Germline V gene lookup returns CDR1 MDHEN and CDR2 SYDVKM. Trimming pared 3 bases from V and 3 bases from J, leaving 12 bases between.

The V gene is TRBV6-2 or TRBV6-3, the J gene TRBJ2-1; TRBD2 might be the D (6 bases). Trimming cost V 3 bases and J 3 bases, with 12 bases left between them. There are 15 residues in the CDR3. Germline CDR1 MNHEY, CDR2 SVGEGT. The CDR3 nucleotides read TGTGCCAGCAGTTATTCGGGAGTCGGCTACAATGAGCAGTTCTTC. It is translated as CASSYSGVGYNEQFF.

This sequence joins TRBV6-5 and TRBJ2-1, with 7 bases matching TRBD2. The CDR3 has 15 residues. Germline loops: CDR1 MNHEY, CDR2 SVGAGI. With V trimmed by 6 bases and J by 8 bases, 13 bases remained unmatched. The CDR3 coding sequence is TGTGCCAGCAGCCCGACCCAACTAGCGCTCTATGAGCAGTTCTTC. Its translation is CASSPTQLALYEQFF.

The rearrangement links TRBV18 to TRBJ1-5; TRBD1 matches at 8 bases. The junction had 9 bases not matched to a gene; V was cut back by 0 bases and J by 2 bases. Germline values: CDR1 KGHSH, CDR2 LQKENI. This CDR3 has 18 residues. CDR3 residues: CASSPPGQGAPGNQPQHF. CDR3 DNA sequence: TGTGCCAGCTCACCACCGGGCCAGGGGGCTCCGGGCAATCAGCCCCAGCATTTT.

The genes are TRBV28 and TRBJ2-7; 10 nucleotides match TRBD1. This CDR3 is 13 amino acids long. Per germline, CDR1 MDHEN and CDR2 SYDVKM. Germline trimming cut 5 bases from V and 5 bases from J; bases unmatched to any gene: 3. The CDR3, as DNA: TGTGCCAGCAGTCTAGGACAGGGGGACGAGCAGTACTTC. Encoded protein: CASSLGQGDEQYF.

CDR3 nucleotide sequence: TGTGCCAGCAGCGCCGGGACAGGGATTAGAGAGACCCAGTACTTC. Amino acids: CASSAGTGIRETQYF. The J gene is TRBJ2-5, the V gene TRBV6-2 or TRBV6-3, with 9 bases fitting TRBD1. In germline, CDR1 is MNHEY, CDR2 SVGEGT. There are 15 residues in the CDR3. V lost 6 bases, J lost 4 bases, and 9 bases stayed unmatched.

V and J are TRBV20-1 and TRBJ2-6; TRBD1 agrees at 7 bases. Germline CDR1 DFQATT, CDR2 SNEGSKA (reference sequence). With 3 bases clipped from V and 0 bases from J, the junction kept 8 bases outside the gene matches. The CDR3 is made up of 17 amino acids. For the CDR3, the DNA is TGCAGTGCTAGTTGGGGGACAGAGAGCTCTGGGGCCAACGTCCTGACTTTC. This encodes CSASWGTESSGANVLTF.

With regard to this clone: This specimen includes other DNA sequences encoding the same CDR3. The V and J genes are TRBV27 and TRBJ2-3; D possibly corresponds to TRBD2 (5 bases). Germline V gene sequence: CDR1 MNHEY, CDR2 SMNVEV (reference sequence). The CDR3 covers 13 residues. The V gene lost 3 bases and the J gene lost 6 bases, with 10 bases spanning the gap. The CDR3 loop is CASSFLGADTQYF. Here the CDR3 DNA reads TGTGCCAGCAGTTTTCTGGGAGCGGATACGCAGTATTTT.

This chain links TRBV6-2 or TRBV6-3 with TRBJ2-5; the D gene is possibly TRBD2 (6 bases). CDR3 length: 17 amino acids. Looked up from germline, CDR1 is MNHEY and CDR2 is SVGEGT. The germline V and J ends were trimmed by 0 bases and 5 bases, with 19 bases remaining between them. In nucleotides, the CDR3 is TGTGCCAGCAGTTACTCGGTAACTAGCCCGGACCGGGAGACCCAGTACTTC. The encoded protein is CASSYSVTSPDRETQYF.

V usage is TRBV29-1 and J usage is TRBJ1-4; D is perhaps TRBD1 (5 bases). Trimming left V 4 bases short and J 8 bases short, with 11 bases between. Germline V lookup: CDR1 SQVTM, CDR2 ANQGSEA. This CDR3 contains 12 residues. The DNA of the CDR3 is TGCAGCGTTGTGGGGGGAGGGGAAAAACTGTTTTTT. Translating gives CSVVGGGEKLFF.

This chain uses TRBV5-1 with TRBJ2-5; a weak D match, TRBD2 (6 bases). The CDR3 contains 15 residues. Per germline, CDR1 SGHRS and CDR2 YFSETQ. The V end lost 0 bases, the J end lost 5 bases, and 14 bases lay between the germline ends. CDR3 in DNA: TGCGCCAGCAGCTTGGGGGCTAGCGTGTGGGAGACCCAGTACTTC. This translates into CASSLGASVWETQYF.

This clone was counted a few times. The chain combines TRBV4-1 with TRBJ2-2, with TRBD2 matching 14 bases. This CDR3 has 18 amino acids. The germline gives CDR1 MGHRA, CDR2 YSYEKL. Trimming removed 3 bases from V and 6 bases from J; junction bases left unmatched: 9. The DNA of the CDR3 is TGCGCCAGCAGCCAGGCCGGACTAGCGGGAGGTGTGGCCGGGGAGCTGTTTTTT. This translates into CASSQAGLAGGVAGELFF.

V gene TRBV6-5 combines with J gene TRBJ1-2; D call uncertain. From germline, CDR1 is MNHEY and CDR2 SVGAGI. The CDR3 sequence is 16 residues long. Trimming removed 0 bases from V and 8 bases from J, with 19 bases in between. The CDR3 loop is CASSYSIRSGKDGYTF. The CDR3, as DNA: TGTGCCAGCAGTTACTCGATAAGATCGGGGAAGGACGGCTACACCTTC.

This sequence joins TRBV21-1 and TRBJ2-7; TRBD2 was called by the table and not checked on the DNA. TRBV21-1 is classified as a pseudogene. The CDR3 runs to 16 residues. CDR3 residues: CASSKGGRLAGVEQYV. The CDR3 DNA follows: TGTGCCAGCAGCAAAGGGGGGAGACTAGCGGGAGTCGAGCAGTACGTC.

The genes are TRBV29-1 and TRBJ1-2, with D possibly TRBD1 on 5 matching bases. The CDR3 is 12 residues long. V shed 4 bases and J shed 7 bases, with 13 bases lying between them. Germline V lookup: CDR1 SQVTM, CDR2 ANQGSEA. The CDR3 spells CSVAGVGLGYTF. CDR3 bases: TGCAGCGTTGCGGGGGTAGGGCTTGGCTACACCTTC.

This clone was observed once. The chain employs TRBV7-6 and TRBJ2-7; 8 bases are a match to TRBD2. V was clipped by 0 bases and J by 0 bases; unmatched bases: 19. CDR1 and CDR2 from the germline V gene are SGHVS and FNYEAQ. This CDR3 contains 21 residues. The CDR3 nucleotides are TGTGCCAGCAGCTTAGCGTGGGGGGTTCGTGGCGGGAGGAAGCCCTCCTACGAGCAGTACTTC. This encodes CASSLAWGVRGGRKPSYEQYF.